The 27 T cell receptor beta chains below come from one sample, sequenced in a study of shared clonotypes between healthy human individuals. Libraries were prepared by immunoSEQ multiplex PCR; TCRdb keeps only in-frame clonotypes and omits some of them. The repertoire holds 2.3 million or so clones, with 80% to 95% as singletons. Sequences were obtained from naive CD4+ T cells from PBMCs. Subset specified: CD45RA+ positively selected. These receptors were taken from a man between 18 and 35 years old in good health. Some clones in this sample may be carry-over from other donors' samples.

This clone was counted a single time. The V gene is TRBV7-2, the J gene TRBJ2-5; the match to TRBD2 covers 7 bases. CDR1 and CDR2 from the germline V gene are SGHTA and FQGNSA. V gave up 4 bases and J gave up 5 bases; unmatched junction bases: 7. The CDR3 loop spans 14 amino acids. CDR3 region: CASSSRSGRETQYF. CDR3 DNA sequence: TGTGCCAGCAGCTCCCGGTCCGGGAGGGAGACCCAGTACTTC.

This chain joins TRBV27 and TRBJ2-3; possible D gene TRBD1, 6 bases. With 4 bases removed from V and 8 bases from J, the gap between germline ends came to 16 bases. This CDR3 spans 14 amino acids. Germline loops: CDR1 MNHEY, CDR2 SMNVEV (reference sequence). The CDR3 is CASSSNTGPGTQYF. CDR3 nucleotides: TGTGCCAGCAGTTCGAATACAGGGCCGGGTACGCAGTATTTT.

This chain connects TRBV9 to TRBJ1-3, with TRBD1 matching 7 bases. Trimming cost V 4 bases and J 4 bases; bases outside gene matches: 11. The V gene's germline CDR1 is SGDLS and CDR2 YYNGEE. The CDR3 totals 16 residues. CDR3: CASSPSDRVLGNTIYF. CDR3 in DNA: TGTGCCAGCAGCCCAAGCGACAGGGTCTTGGGAAACACCATATATTTT.

The chain joins TRBV28 to TRBJ1-2; weak D call: TRBD1 (5 bases). The CDR3 is 12 amino acids. V lost 6 bases and J 6 bases, leaving 11 bases between the germline ends. CDR1 and CDR2 from the germline V gene are MDHEN and SYDVKM. As DNA, the CDR3 is TGTGCCAGCAGAGGGGCGTATCATGGCTACACCTTC. Translated, it gives CASRGAYHGYTF.

The rearrangement links TRBV6-5 to TRBJ2-3, with D possibly matching TRBD1 (7 bases). Trimming shortened V by 6 bases and J by 3 bases, and 16 bases separated the two germline ends. The CDR3 length is 15 residues. Germline V gene lookup returns CDR1 MNHEY and CDR2 SVGAGI. In nucleotides, the CDR3 is TGTGCCAGCAGCCCAGGGGGGACAGCTACAGATACGCAGTATTTT. It codes for CASSPGGTATDTQYF.

The V gene is TRBV19, the J gene TRBJ2-4; 12 bases fit TRBD1. V trimming: 8 bases; J trimming: 7 bases; junction bases outside the gene matches: 6. Looked up from germline, CDR1 is LNHDA and CDR2 is SQIVND (reference sequence). The CDR3 has 14 residues. CDR3 DNA: TGTGCCAGTCAACCCGGGACAGGGGGCAACATTCAGTACTTC. This translates into CASQPGTGGNIQYF.

The chain is built from TRBV7-9 and TRBJ2-7, with 7 bases aligning to TRBD2. The CDR3 covers 15 residues. Germline V gene lookup returns CDR1 SEHNR and CDR2 FQNEAQ (reference sequence). Trimming took 8 bases from V and 0 from J; bases not matched to a gene: 10. In nucleotides, the CDR3 is TGTGCCAGCGGCTGGGTGCGGGAGCGCTCCTACGAGCAGTACTTC. The encoded protein is CASGWVRERSYEQYF.

This chain joins TRBV29-1 and TRBJ2-5; the D is unclear. TRBJ2-7 matches the DNA end more closely, so the J call is doubtful. Germline values: CDR1 SQVTM, CDR2 ANQGSEA. CDR3 length equals 11 residues. The CDR3: CSVGTGYEQYF. DNA for the CDR3: TGCAGCGTTGGGACGGGCTACGAGCAGTACTTC.

The chain links TRBV27 to TRBJ2-5; 9 bases match TRBD1. The CDR3 totals 13 residues. Germline-derived CDR1 and CDR2 are MNHEY and SMNVEV (reference sequence). J lost 7 bases, V lost 5 bases, and 5 bases had no gene match. This CDR3 reads CASSQQGAATQYF. CDR3 sequence (DNA): TGTGCCAGCAGTCAACAGGGGGCCGCGACCCAGTACTTC.

Here the CDR3 DNA reads TGTGCCAGCGGGGGCAGCGGTAGCACAGATACGCAGTATTTT. Translation gives CASGGSGSTDTQYF. V usage is TRBV6-5 and J usage is TRBJ2-3, with D possibly TRBD1 on 6 matching bases. V lost 8 bases and J 0 bases, leaving 12 bases between the germline ends. CDR3 length: 14 residues. Germline V CDR1 and CDR2: MNHEY, SVGAGI.

The chain uses TRBV30 and TRBJ1-1; 7 nucleotides align to TRBD1. The CDR3 has 18 amino acids. The germline gives CDR1 GTSNPN, CDR2 SVGIG (reference sequence). Trimming took 0 bases from V and 4 from J; bases not matched to a gene: 17. This chain's CDR3 is CAWSVQGGRGSLITEAFF. DNA for the CDR3: TGTGCCTGGAGTGTGCAAGGGGGCAGGGGCTCCCTAATCACTGAAGCTTTCTTT.

A note on this clone: This same CDR3 is encoded by further DNA sequences in the sample. This rearrangement joins TRBV28 to TRBJ1-2, with D unresolved. Between the trimmed V and J ends, which lost 2 bases and 2 bases, there was a span of 3 bases. This CDR3 has 12 residues. The germline CDR1 and CDR2 sequences are MDHEN and SYDVKM. DNA for the CDR3: TGTGCCAGCAGTTTAGCGAACTATGGCTACACCTTC. It encodes CASSLANYGYTF.

The V and J genes are TRBV9 and TRBJ2-1; D may match TRBD1 or TRBD2 (5 bases each). Germline V gene sequence: CDR1 SGDLS, CDR2 YYNGEE. This CDR3 has 11 amino acids. With 7 bases removed from V and 9 bases from J, the gap between germline ends came to 11 bases. The CDR3 loop is CASERGGEQFF. CDR3 nucleotides: TGTGCCAGCGAGAGGGGTGGTGAGCAGTTCTTC.

The chain has TRBV5-6 and TRBJ2-3; TRBD2 is a possible D gene (6 bases). Germline V lookup: CDR1 SGHDT, CDR2 YYEEEE. The V and J ends lost 7 bases and 0 bases respectively, with 15 bases between them. CDR3 length: 15 residues. The CDR3: CASRSASGSTDTQYF. The CDR3, as DNA: TGTGCCAGCCGCTCCGCCAGCGGGAGCACAGATACGCAGTATTTT.

J is TRBJ1-5 and V is TRBV19, with a possible D match to TRBD1 (6 bases). The CDR3 consists of 17 residues. The ends were cut back, 4 bases at V and 6 bases at J, with 22 bases in the middle. Germline values: CDR1 LNHDA, CDR2 SQIVND (reference sequence). The CDR3 nucleotides read TGTGCCAGTAGTAGCACAGGGTCTTTTCTTTTTAGTCAGCCCCAGCATTTT. Translation: CASSSTGSFLFSQPQHF.

The chain employs TRBV10-2 and TRBJ2-3; TRBD2 matches at 11 bases. The V gene's germline CDR1 is WSHSY and CDR2 SAAADI. The CDR3 has 15 residues. V lost 3 bases, J lost 3 bases, and 2 bases stayed unmatched. The CDR3 sequence is CASSEVAGGTDTQYF. The DNA for the CDR3 is TGCGCCAGCAGTGAAGTAGCGGGAGGGACAGATACGCAGTATTTT.

The CDR3: CASGGGLNTEAFF. The DNA of the CDR3 is TGTGCCAGCGGAGGTGGATTGAACACTGAAGCTTTCTTT. The rearrangement uses TRBV27 and TRBJ1-1; D is uncertain. The CDR3 runs 13 residues. V lost 8 bases, J lost 0 bases, and 10 bases lay in between. The germline V gene encodes CDR1 MNHEY and CDR2 SMNVEV (reference sequence).

V and J are TRBV28 and TRBJ1-5; D is possibly TRBD1 (6 bases). This CDR3 spans 15 amino acids. V lost 2 bases to trimming and J lost 6 bases, with 14 bases between them. Germline-derived CDR1 and CDR2 are MDHEN and SYDVKM. The CDR3 DNA sequence: TGTGCCAGCAGTTTAGTCGGCAGGGGAGGTCAGCCCCAGCATTTT. As protein: CASSLVGRGGQPQHF.

The rearrangement links TRBV28 to TRBJ2-7; 7 bases line up with TRBD1. CDR1 and CDR2 (germline): MDHEN, SYDVKM. The CDR3 has 13 residues. V shed 2 bases and J 6 bases; nucleotides not matched to a gene: 4. For the CDR3, the DNA is TGTGCCAGCAGTTTAGGGCAGGGGGTCGAGCAGTACTTC. It is translated as CASSLGQGVEQYF.

This sequence joins TRBV5-6 and TRBJ2-7, with TRBD2 matching over 8 bases. The V gene's germline CDR1 is SGHDT and CDR2 YYEEEE. The V segment lost 0 bases and the J segment 0 bases; nucleotides outside the gene matches: 2. This CDR3 is 15 amino acids long. Written as DNA, the CDR3 is TGTGCCAGCAGCTTGGGACTAGCGAACTCCTACGAGCAGTACTTC. Protein product: CASSLGLANSYEQYF.

This clone turned up a few times. This rearrangement joins TRBV28 to TRBJ1-1, with unresolved D. The CDR3 sequence is 14 residues long. V was clipped by 6 bases and J by 0 bases, with 11 bases between them. CDR1 is MDHEN, CDR2 SYDVKM, per germline. The DNA of the CDR3 is TGTGCCAGCAGCCCCTTCCCTTTGAACACTGAAGCTTTCTTT. This sequence encodes CASSPFPLNTEAFF.

This chain connects TRBV7-6 to TRBJ2-7; 8 bases match TRBD2. The junction had 6 bases not matched to a gene; V was cut back by 1 base and J by 4 bases. The CDR3 is 15 amino acids. The germline V gene has CDR1 SGHVS and CDR2 FNYEAQ. CDR3 sequence reads: CASSLVASGLYEQYF. CDR3 DNA sequence: TGTGCCAGCAGCTTAGTTGCTAGCGGGCTGTACGAGCAGTACTTC.

The rearrangement links TRBV11-3 to TRBJ2-3, with 7 bases fitting TRBD1. CDR3 size: 14 residues. V was clipped by 5 bases and J by 5 bases; unmatched bases: 7. Germline CDR1 SGHNT, CDR2 YENEEA. CDR3: CASSPGTVGDTQYF. For the CDR3, the DNA is TGTGCCAGCAGCCCAGGGACAGTAGGAGATACGCAGTATTTT.

The chain uses TRBV9 and TRBJ2-7; unclear D gene. Germline V gene lookup returns CDR1 SGDLS and CDR2 YYNGEE. This CDR3 is 14 amino acids long. The V end was cut by 0 bases, the J end by 1 base, with 8 bases between. The CDR3 DNA sequence: TGTGCCAGCAGCGTAGATTGGGATTCCTACGAGCAGTACTTC. It specifies CASSVDWDSYEQYF. The full variable domain, its missing parts supplied by reference TRBV9 and TRBJ2-7, is DSGVTQTPKHLITATGQRVTLRCSPRSGDLSVYWYQQSLDQGLQFLIQYYNGEERAKGNILERFSAQQFPDLHSELNLSSLELGDSALYFCASSVDWDSYEQYFGPGTRLTVT.

V and J are TRBV29-1 and TRBJ1-3; no clear D gene. The CDR3 runs to 12 residues. Looked up from germline, CDR1 is SQVTM and CDR2 is ANQGSEA. The V gene lost 6 bases and the J gene lost 1 base, with 7 bases spanning the gap. CDR3 region: CSVSVSGNTIYF. As DNA, the CDR3 is TGCAGCGTATCAGTTTCTGGAAACACCATATATTTT.

This clone was counted only a few times. This chain links TRBV5-1 with TRBJ1-2, with D uncertain. Trimming removed 2 bases from V and 8 bases from J, with 13 bases in between. Germline CDR1 reads SGHRS; CDR2 reads YFSETQ. The CDR3 sequence is 13 residues long. CDR3 residues: CASSFLSRKGYTF. The CDR3 DNA reads TGCGCCAGCAGCTTTTTATCCAGGAAAGGCTACACCTTC.

This chain connects TRBV2 to TRBJ1-2; no clear D gene. Germline CDR1 is SNHLY and CDR2 is FYNNEI. The CDR3 is made up of 14 amino acids. Trimming took 6 bases from V and 6 from J, leaving 17 bases between them. In DNA, the CDR3 is TGTGCCAGCAGGAGGCTACAAGGAAGAAATGGCTACACCTTC. Translating gives CASRRLQGRNGYTF.